One T cell receptor beta chain is described in this entry. The antigen remains unidentified. CDR1 MGHRA and CDR2 YSYEKL come from the germline V gene. V was clipped by 1 base and J by 4 bases, with 23 bases between them. The CDR3 totals 18 residues. Primers for the PCR totalled 60 Vbeta and 13 Jbeta. Clones were sequenced by immunoSEQ multiplex PCR, and TCRdb holds only the in-frame ones, with some missing. The data show around 120,000 clones, about three quarters seen once. These data belong to a study of cytomegalovirus exposure and HLA in healthy donors. Study-wide results and caveats: A later analysis showed that HLA-associated TCR beta chains had undergone more clonal expansion than equally common others.

This chain connects TRBV4-1 to TRBJ2-7; D possibly corresponds to TRBD2 (5 bases). The sequence came from a woman in her sixties in good health and CMV-seropositive. Input material: PBMCs. This CDR3 is CASSQASDLYGLSYEQYF. The CDR3 nucleotides read TGCGCCAGCAGCCAAGCCTCGGACTTATACGGACTCTCTTACGAGCAGTACTTC.